Below, 26 T cell receptor beta chains from the same sample are listed, as sequenced in a study of T cell repertoires in cytomegalovirus infection. TCRdb re-analysed the reads in MiXCR, keeping a single row per CDR3 protein. The table has approximately 500,000 distinct CDR3 sequences, approximately 16% seen once; the top ten hold 20% to 30%. Sequenced: CD8+ T cells from PBMCs. The receptors derive from a human donor in good health (CMV status not recorded). Some clones in this sample may be carry-over from other donors' samples.

As to this clonotype: A much larger clone is a single base away; this may be a read error. The rearrangement uses TRBV19 and TRBJ1-2; D gene uncertain. The CDR3 totals 15 residues. The V gene's germline CDR1 is LNHDA and CDR2 SQIVND (reference sequence). The CDR3: CASSIKGRFDYVYTF. The CDR3 DNA follows: TGTGCCAGTAGTATAAAGGGCCGCTTTGACTATGTCTACACCTTC.

This clonotype was observed many times. The chain employs TRBV5-4 and TRBJ2-1, with D unclear. This CDR3 region has 17 residues. Germline assignment: CDR1 SGHNT and CDR2 YYREEE (reference sequence). V dropped 2 bases and J dropped 0 bases, with 15 bases sitting between them. The CDR3 spells CASSLVVAESSYNEQFF. The CDR3 coding sequence is TGTGCCAGCAGCTTAGTAGTTGCGGAGAGCTCCTACAATGAGCAGTTCTTC. Based on the CDR3 plus reference TRBV5-4 and TRBJ2-1, the full variable domain is ETGVTQSPTHLIKTRGQQVTLRCSSQSGHNTVSWYQQALGQGPQFIFQYYREEENGRGNFPPRFSGLQFPNYSSELNVNALELDDSALYLCASSLVVAESSYNEQFFGPGTRLTVL.

This clonotype showed up just a few times. V and J are TRBV5-1 and TRBJ2-1; TRBD2 is a possible D gene (6 bases). V gave up 6 bases and J gave up 8 bases, with 9 bases separating them. There are 11 residues in the CDR3. The germline V gene has CDR1 SGHRS and CDR2 YFSETQ. The CDR3 coding sequence is TGCGCCAGCACCGGAGGGGATGAGCAGTTCTTC. It is translated as CASTGGDEQFF.

This clonotype was seen a handful of times. The chain employs TRBV10-2 and TRBJ2-7, with D possibly TRBD2 on 5 matching bases. V dropped 0 bases and J dropped 3 bases, with 6 bases sitting between them. This CDR3 comprises 13 residues. Looked up from germline, CDR1 is WSHSY and CDR2 is SAAADI. CDR3 sequence: CASSESSGYEQYF. The CDR3 DNA reads TGCGCCAGCAGTGAGTCGAGCGGCTACGAGCAGTACTTC.

This clonotype showed up many times. The chain joins TRBV10-3 to TRBJ2-5; 7 nucleotides agree with TRBD1. The CDR3 has 13 amino acids. The V and J ends lost 11 bases and 2 bases, in that order; junction bases with no gene match: 8. Germline V CDR1 and CDR2: ENHRY, SYGVKD. CDR3 loop: CALSQGHQETQYF. In DNA, the CDR3 is TGTGCCCTATCACAGGGGCATCAAGAGACCCAGTACTTC.

For this clonotype: The CDR3 ends on some other residue instead of the conserved phenylalanine or tryptophan, so this is likely a read error. This chain links TRBV19 with TRBJ2-7, with D unresolved. Trimming pared 3 bases from V and 2 bases from J, leaving 11 bases between. Germline V gene sequence: CDR1 LNHDA, CDR2 SQIVND (reference sequence). This CDR3 region has 14 residues. In DNA form, the CDR3 reads TGTGCCAGTAGTATCGGTTTGGCAACCTACGAGCAGTACTAC. The encoded protein is CASSIGLATYEQYY.

This clonotype was detected only a few times. This chain joins TRBV9 and TRBJ2-5; 9 bases match TRBD2. The germline V gene has CDR1 SGDLS and CDR2 YYNGEE. V was pared by 0 bases and J by 5 bases, with 8 bases of the junction left unmatched. This CDR3 is built from 16 residues. CDR3 sequence (DNA): TGTGCCAGCAGCGTAGCCGGGCGGGGGGGCCACGAGACCCAGTACTTC. Its translation is CASSVAGRGGHETQYF.

This clonotype was seen ten or more times. The chain is built from TRBV12-3 or TRBV12-4 and TRBJ2-3; a weak D match, TRBD1 (6 bases). Deletions cut 5 bases from V and 5 bases from J, with 11 bases between. This CDR3 has 13 amino acids. CDR3 loop: CASSEGVRDTQYF. The CDR3 DNA sequence: TGTGCCAGCAGTGAGGGGGTTAGAGATACGCAGTATTTT.

Ten or more counts support this clonotype. The chain combines TRBV28 with TRBJ2-7; 10 nucleotides match TRBD1. The CDR3 runs to 16 residues. The J segment lost 0 bases and the V segment lost 4 bases, leaving 6 bases of the junction unmatched. CDR1 and CDR2 from the germline V gene are MDHEN and SYDVKM. DNA for the CDR3: TGTGCCAGCAGTTCTCCACGGACAGGGGGCTCCTACGAGCAGTACTTC. It specifies CASSSPRTGGSYEQYF.

The chain combines TRBV9 with TRBJ1-4, with D tentatively TRBD1 (5 bases). Germline V lookup: CDR1 SGDLS, CDR2 YYNGEE. The CDR3 is made up of 13 amino acids. V dropped 4 bases and J dropped 6 bases, with 10 bases sitting between them. In DNA form, the CDR3 reads TGTGCCAGCAGCCGGGGGTCCGATGAAAAACTGTTTTTT. It codes for CASSRGSDEKLFF.

The chain uses TRBV27 and TRBJ2-7, with D unresolved. Trimming stripped 3 bases from V and 9 bases from J, with 15 bases between. CDR3 length equals 13 residues. The germline gives CDR1 MNHEY, CDR2 SMNVEV (reference sequence). CDR3 loop: CASSLASATRQYF. CDR3 coding DNA: TGTGCCAGCAGTTTGGCCTCCGCTACGAGGCAGTACTTC.

This clonotype occurred many times. V is TRBV7-9 and J is TRBJ2-3; the D is unclear. V was trimmed by 5 bases and J by 2 bases, leaving 5 bases between them. Germline assignment: CDR1 SEHNR and CDR2 FQNEAQ (reference sequence). The CDR3 runs to 12 residues. The CDR3 DNA reads as TGTGCCAGCAGCACCATCACAGATACGCAGTATTTT. Its protein is CASSTITDTQYF.

The chain is built from TRBV2 and TRBJ1-1; TRBD1 aligns across 8 bases. J gave up 1 base and V 6 bases, and 4 bases lay outside the gene matches. The CDR3 runs to 14 residues. CDR1 and CDR2 from the germline V gene are SNHLY and FYNNEI. In DNA, the CDR3 is TGTGCCAGCAGATCCGGGACAGGGAACACTGAAGCTTTCTTT. It encodes CASRSGTGNTEAFF.

Regarding this clonotype: With a much larger clone just one base away, this may be a read error. The chain carries TRBV27 and TRBJ2-2; 9 bases are a match to TRBD2. Per germline, CDR1 MNHEY and CDR2 SMNVEV (reference sequence). CDR3 size: 15 residues. Here the CDR3 reads CASSPSGKNTGVLFF. CDR3 in DNA: TGTGCCAGCAGCCCTAGCGGGAAGAACACCGGGGTGCTGTTTTTT.

This clonotype was observed many times. The chain combines TRBV15 with TRBJ1-5, with 11 nucleotides matching TRBD1. With V trimmed by 0 bases and J by 7 bases, 8 bases remained unmatched. CDR1 and CDR2 (germline): LNHNV, YYDKDF (reference sequence). The length of the CDR3 is 17 residues. CDR3 amino acids: CATSREGWTGGGQPQHF. The CDR3 DNA is TGTGCCACCAGCAGAGAAGGGTGGACAGGGGGCGGGCAGCCCCAGCATTTT.

This clonotype was detected only a few times. This rearrangement joins TRBV4-1 to TRBJ1-3; D is possibly TRBD1 (5 bases). This CDR3 region has 16 residues. Deletions cut 0 bases from V and 4 bases from J, with 13 bases between. Germline V lookup: CDR1 MGHRA, CDR2 YSYEKL. The CDR3 DNA reads as TGCGCCAGCAGCCAAGATCCAGGGCTGAGGGGAAACACCATATATTTT. Amino acid sequence: CASSQDPGLRGNTIYF.

This clonotype was found many times. The rearrangement links TRBV27 to TRBJ2-7; weak D call: TRBD2 (7 bases). This CDR3 is 13 amino acids long. The V and J ends lost 6 bases and 9 bases respectively, with 18 bases between them. Looked up from germline, CDR1 is MNHEY and CDR2 is SMNVEV (reference sequence). The CDR3 DNA is TGTGCCAGCAGCCCAAGGGGGGGGCGCGTGCAGTACTTC. It codes for CASSPRGGRVQYF.

This clonotype was seen ten or more times. V is TRBV6-5 and J is TRBJ2-3; 9 bases are shared with TRBD2. The CDR3 is made up of 16 amino acids. The J segment lost 4 bases and the V segment lost 8 bases, leaving 13 bases of the junction unmatched. The germline gives CDR1 MNHEY, CDR2 SVGAGI. CDR3: CASSNGASGNSDTQYF. Written as DNA, the CDR3 is TGTGCCAGCTCAAACGGGGCTAGCGGGAATTCAGATACGCAGTATTTT.

V is TRBV5-1 and J is TRBJ2-7, with TRBD2 identical over 11 bases. Germline V gene lookup returns CDR1 SGHRS and CDR2 YFSETQ. The CDR3 loop spans 13 amino acids. V was clipped by 0 bases and J by 10 bases; unmatched bases: 3. CDR3 sequence (DNA): TGCGCCAGCAGCTTGGAACTAGCGGGGGTACAGTACTTC. Residues: CASSLELAGVQYF.

The chain links TRBV9 to TRBJ2-4; 8 bases map to TRBD2. Per the germline V gene, CDR1 is SGDLS and CDR2 is YYNGEE. This CDR3 comprises 16 residues. Trimming took 1 base from V and 0 from J; bases not matched to a gene: 3. The CDR3 DNA reads TGTGCCAGCAGCGTATCCAGCGGGGGAGCCAAAAACATTCAGTACTTC. Encoded protein: CASSVSSGGAKNIQYF.

This clonotype was counted at least ten times. V usage is TRBV27 and J usage is TRBJ2-2, with D perhaps TRBD2 (6 bases). The V gene lost 5 bases and the J gene lost 5 bases, with 18 bases spanning the gap. CDR3 length: 16 amino acids. Germline V lookup: CDR1 MNHEY, CDR2 SMNVEV (reference sequence). This chain's CDR3 is CASSPPGGRGTGELFF. The CDR3 DNA sequence: TGTGCCAGCAGTCCCCCCGGGGGAAGAGGGACCGGGGAGCTGTTTTTT.

This clonotype was seen repeatedly, ten times or more. This chain connects TRBV7-9 to TRBJ1-6, with D possibly matching TRBD1 (5 bases). The CDR3 length is 17 residues. Trimming took 5 bases from V and 0 from J, leaving 14 bases between them. Germline V gene lookup returns CDR1 SEHNR and CDR2 FQNEAQ (reference sequence). The CDR3, as DNA: TGTGCCAGCAGCCCAGCTAGGGGAAGCTCCTATAATTCACCCCTCCACTTT. It translates to CASSPARGSSYNSPLHF.

This clonotype was seen repeatedly, ten times or more. V is TRBV7-9 and J is TRBJ2-3; 7 bases agree with TRBD2. The CDR3 has 15 residues. In germline, CDR1 is SEHNR, CDR2 FQNEAQ (reference sequence). After removal of 5 bases from V and 1 base from J, the junction contained 6 bases not matched to a gene. In DNA, the CDR3 is TGTGCCAGCAGCCTCCGGGAGGACGGCACAGATACGCAGTATTTT. This encodes CASSLREDGTDTQYF.

This clonotype appeared many times. The chain employs TRBV11-2 and TRBJ2-1; the match to TRBD1 covers 9 bases. From germline, CDR1 is SGHAT and CDR2 FQNNGV. This CDR3 has 16 residues. Trimming at V came to 5 bases and at J to 7 bases, leaving 12 bases not matched to a gene. The chain's CDR3 is CASSRPGQGIKNEQFF. CDR3 coding DNA: TGTGCCAGCAGCCGGCCTGGACAGGGGATCAAAAATGAGCAGTTCTTC.

This clonotype was detected a few times. This chain joins TRBV7-9 and TRBJ2-7; no definite D call. The CDR3 spans 14 residues. Germline V gives CDR1 SEHNR, CDR2 FQNEAQ (reference sequence). Trimming cost V 1 base and J 6 bases, with 13 bases left between them. The CDR3 region is CASSLGVGSGEQYF. The CDR3 region has the DNA TGTGCCAGCAGCTTAGGTGTAGGGTCTGGCGAGCAGTACTTC. The variable domain in full, completed from reference TRBV7-9 and TRBJ2-7, reads DTGVSQNPRHKITKRGQNVTFRCDPISEHNRLYWYRQTLGQGPEFLTYFQNEAQLEKSRLLSDRFSAERPKGSFSTLEIQRTEQGDSAMYLCASSLGVGSGEQYFGPGTRLTVT.

Here the CDR3 DNA reads TGTGCCAGCAGTCCCACGGTCTCCGTGGGCACTGAAGCTTTCTTT. Translating it yields CASSPTVSVGTEAFF. This chain links TRBV27 with TRBJ1-1; D remains ambiguous. CDR1 MNHEY and CDR2 SMNVEV come from the germline V gene (reference sequence). Trimming removed 5 bases from V and 4 bases from J, with 17 bases in between. The CDR3 length is 15 residues.